This T cell receptor (beta chain) was identified during a study of T cell repertoires in cytomegalovirus infection. A single record per CDR3 protein comes from TCRdb applying MiXCR to the reads. The sample shows around 710,000 distinct CDR3 sequences, about 28% of them seen only once. This clonotype was detected a few times. Its antigen is as yet unknown. This CDR3 spans 16 amino acids. V lost 3 bases to trimming and J lost 2 bases, with 18 bases between them. Germline-derived CDR1 and CDR2 are DFQATT and SNEGSKA (reference sequence). The rearrangement links TRBV20-1 to TRBJ2-3, with no clear D. The sequence derives from a human donor in good health (CMV status not recorded). Some clones in this sample may be carry-over from other donors' samples. The sequenced sample was cultured CD8+ T cells from PBMCs, obtained from culture after CMV antigen stimulation. The CDR3 loop reads CSARGSLEALTDTQYF. The CDR3 DNA is TGCAGTGCTAGGGGGTCCCTCGAAGCTCTCACAGATACGCAGTATTTT.